Sequencing of this T cell receptor (beta chain) was carried out in a study of T cells in Graves' hyperthyroidism and ophthalmopathy. Regarding the study as a whole: Stable hyperthyroidism was separated from ophthalmopathy by a model based on 13 V-J features. The model forecast ophthalmopathy, anticipating it by a median around 6.5 months before onset. The blood repertoire included most of the expanded thyroid clonotypes above 0.001.

In regard to this clonotype: The antigen is undetermined.

The CDR3 spans 14 residues. Per germline, CDR1 MGHDK and CDR2 SYGVNS. V lost 5 bases and J 3 bases, leaving 13 bases between the germline ends. Authors of the study amplified TCR beta CDR3 regions from RNA transcripts. A set of HTBI primers served as the primers for a first-round RT-PCR of the TCR CDR3. TCRdb itself ran the multiplex PCR reads through MiXCR, one entry per CDR3 protein. The profile shows roughly 500,000 distinct CDR3 sequences, 40% to 55% of them singletons. Diagnoses were made from clinical symptoms, serum measures (thyroxine and TRAb), thyroid ultrasound and orbital computed tomography.

The V call is TRBV25-1, the J call TRBJ1-1, with a weak D call TRBD1 (6 bases). The specimen was peripheral blood or thyroid tissue (not recorded which). The receptor was derived from an adult woman with Graves' disease, either hyperthyroidism or ophthalmopathy (not recorded which). The CDR3 region is CASSQPGADTEAFF. Written as DNA, the CDR3 is TGTGCCAGCAGTCAACCGGGGGCGGACACTGAAGCTTTCTTT.